The 5 T cell receptor beta chains given below trace back to one sample, sequenced in a study of blood T cell repertoires in COVID-19. This table comes from immunoSEQ multiplex PCR, and its TCRdb copy is limited to in-frame clones, with some not included. This repertoire shows a few hundred thousand clones, approximately 86% found once; its top ten account for under 2%. The sequenced sample was peripheral blood. These TCRs come from a man aged 25-45 years with active or convalescent COVID-19.

The J gene is TRBJ1-2, the V gene TRBV13, with 9 positions matching TRBD1. Germline CDR1 reads PRHDT; CDR2 reads FYEKMQ (reference sequence). The CDR3 is 14 residues long. Unmatched junction bases numbered 8, after V lost 5 bases and J lost 7 bases. CDR3 nucleotide sequence: TGTGCCAGCAGCCCCTGGGGACAGGGAATTGGCTACACCTTC. The encoded protein is CASSPWGQGIGYTF.

This clone has a single count. The V call is TRBV5-4, the J call TRBJ2-1, with 10 bases aligning to TRBD2. The CDR3 loop spans 18 amino acids. Looked up from germline, CDR1 is SGHNT and CDR2 is YYREEE (reference sequence). With V trimmed by 4 bases and J by 6 bases, 16 bases remained unmatched. The CDR3 loop reads CASSSRSVLAGGLNEQFF. CDR3 nucleotide sequence: TGTGCCAGCAGCAGCCGATCTGTCTTAGCGGGGGGTCTCAATGAGCAGTTCTTC.

CDR3 coding DNA: TGTGCCAGCACCGACCTTAGCGGGGTGACCACCGGGGAGCTGTTTTTT. This sequence encodes CASTDLSGVTTGELFF. The V gene is TRBV7-2, the J gene TRBJ2-2, with 8 bases lining up with TRBD2. J lost 4 bases, V lost 7 bases, and 11 bases had no gene match. Germline V gene lookup returns CDR1 SGHTA and CDR2 FQGNSA. The CDR3 sequence is 16 residues long.

V gene TRBV6-5 combines with J gene TRBJ1-6, with 9 bases lining up with TRBD1. This CDR3 is 13 amino acids long. V lost 6 bases to trimming and J lost 9 bases; unmatched junction nucleotides: 3. Germline V CDR1 and CDR2: MNHEY, SVGAGI. CDR3 sequence reads: CASRDRGGSPLHF. For the CDR3, the DNA is TGTGCCAGCAGGGACAGGGGCGGTTCACCCCTCCACTTT.

The chain is built from TRBV7-9 and TRBJ1-5; 8 bases are shared with TRBD1. The trim removed 10 bases at V and 0 bases at J, leaving 11 bases unmatched. Germline assignment: CDR1 SEHNR and CDR2 FQNEAQ (reference sequence). CDR3 length: 16 amino acids. Written as DNA, the CDR3 is TGTGCCACCTCCCCCGGGACAGGACATAGCAATCAGCCCCAGCATTTT. Its protein is CATSPGTGHSNQPQHF. Variable domain in full (rest from reference TRBV7-9 and TRBJ1-5): DTGVSQNPRHKITKRGQNVTFRCDPISEHNRLYWYRQTLGQGPEFLTYFQNEAQLEKSRLLSDRFSAERPKGSFSTLEIQRTEQGDSAMYLCATSPGTGHSNQPQHFGDGTRLSIL.